The 10 T cell receptor beta chains below were found in one sample sequenced in a study of CD8 T cells in Susac syndrome. Random hexamers served to reverse transcribe roughly 0.5 to 1 ug RNA. From the immunoSEQ multiplex PCR reads, TCRdb called clonotypes with MiXCR, one entry per CDR3 protein. This table holds about 300,000 distinct CDR3 sequences, roughly 85% found once. The specimen sequenced was CD8+ T cells from PBMCs. These receptors were collected from a human donor with multiple sclerosis.

This clonotype was recorded only once. The rearrangement joins TRBV7-9 to TRBJ2-7; D call uncertain. Germline V lookup: CDR1 SEHNR, CDR2 FQNEAQ (reference sequence). V lost 2 bases, J lost 2 bases, and 16 bases lay in between. CDR3 length: 16 amino acids. CDR3 in amino acids: CASSLFRRHLTYEQYF. The DNA for the CDR3 is TGTGCCAGCAGCTTATTTAGGCGGCACCTGACCTACGAGCAGTACTTC.

The rearrangement joins TRBV13 to TRBJ2-2; possible D gene TRBD2, 5 bases. CDR1 and CDR2 (germline): PRHDT, FYEKMQ (reference sequence). Trimming cost V 4 bases and J 8 bases, with 14 bases left between them. CDR3 size: 14 residues. CDR3 sequence reads: CASSSGGLLGELFF. The DNA for the CDR3 is TGTGCCAGCAGCTCAGGAGGTTTACTGGGGGAGCTGTTTTTT.

J is TRBJ1-1 and V is TRBV9, with 7 bases identical to TRBD1. In germline, CDR1 is SGDLS, CDR2 YYNGEE. The V segment lost 3 bases and the J segment 8 bases; nucleotides outside the gene matches: 7. There are 13 residues in the CDR3. The CDR3 sequence: CASSAHQGGEAFF. The CDR3 bases are TGTGCCAGCAGCGCCCATCAGGGGGGAGAAGCTTTCTTT.

The chain is built from TRBV28 and TRBJ1-5; D is ambiguous. From germline, CDR1 is MDHEN and CDR2 SYDVKM. V gave up 6 bases and J gave up 2 bases, with 20 bases separating them. CDR3 length equals 17 residues. CDR3 loop: CASRSMDVALGNQPQHF. The CDR3 DNA follows: TGTGCCAGCAGATCCATGGACGTAGCACTCGGCAATCAGCCCCAGCATTTT.

This clonotype was observed a handful of times. The rearrangement links TRBV30 to TRBJ2-1; 7 bases agree with TRBD2. CDR1 and CDR2 (germline): GTSNPN, SVGIG (reference sequence). CDR3 length: 13 amino acids. V lost 6 bases, J lost 4 bases, and 6 bases stayed unmatched. The CDR3 loop is CACVAGTYNEQFF. Written as DNA, the CDR3 is TGTGCCTGTGTAGCGGGTACTTACAATGAGCAGTTCTTC.

The chain recombines TRBV29-1 with TRBJ2-7, with D uncertain. V was cut by 7 bases and J by 5 bases, with 9 bases left in between. The CDR3 length is 10 residues. CDR1 and CDR2 from the germline V gene are SQVTM and ANQGSEA. As DNA, the CDR3 is TGCAGCGATCCGCACAACGAGCAGTACTTC. Translated: CSDPHNEQYF.

The rearrangement links TRBV16 to TRBJ2-2; D gene uncertain. Trimming shortened V by 0 bases and J by 11 bases, and 13 bases separated the two germline ends. The CDR3 length is 14 residues. Germline V gene lookup returns CDR1 KGHSY and CDR2 FQNENV. Written as DNA, the CDR3 is TGTGCCAGCAGCCAATCGTTCTTCCCCCCCGAGCTGTTTTTT. It codes for CASSQSFFPPELFF.

The CDR3, as DNA: TGTGCCAGCAGCGCCGGGATCAGCACCGGGGAGCTGTTTTTT. Encoded protein: CASSAGISTGELFF. This chain uses TRBV9 with TRBJ2-2, with a tentative D call TRBD2 (5 bases). The V gene's germline CDR1 is SGDLS and CDR2 YYNGEE. The germline V and J ends were trimmed by 3 bases and 4 bases, with 10 bases remaining between them. The CDR3 consists of 14 residues.

The chain uses TRBV27 and TRBJ2-1; D perhaps matches TRBD1 (6 bases). The germline V and J ends were trimmed by 0 bases and 1 base, with 16 bases remaining between them. This CDR3 region has 18 residues. The germline gives CDR1 MNHEY, CDR2 SMNVEV (reference sequence). CDR3 sequence: CASSLSIGTGSSYNEQFF. Here the CDR3 DNA reads TGTGCCAGCAGTTTATCGATAGGAACAGGGTCGTCCTACAATGAGCAGTTCTTC.

The CDR3 DNA follows: TGTGCCAGCAGTTACGCCAAGGCCCTCTACAATGAGCAGTTCTTC. Protein product: CASSYAKALYNEQFF. This chain connects TRBV6-5 to TRBJ2-1; D remains unclear. The CDR3 has 15 amino acids. Trimming left V 2 bases short and J 3 bases short, with 11 bases between. Germline V gene lookup returns CDR1 MNHEY and CDR2 SVGAGI.